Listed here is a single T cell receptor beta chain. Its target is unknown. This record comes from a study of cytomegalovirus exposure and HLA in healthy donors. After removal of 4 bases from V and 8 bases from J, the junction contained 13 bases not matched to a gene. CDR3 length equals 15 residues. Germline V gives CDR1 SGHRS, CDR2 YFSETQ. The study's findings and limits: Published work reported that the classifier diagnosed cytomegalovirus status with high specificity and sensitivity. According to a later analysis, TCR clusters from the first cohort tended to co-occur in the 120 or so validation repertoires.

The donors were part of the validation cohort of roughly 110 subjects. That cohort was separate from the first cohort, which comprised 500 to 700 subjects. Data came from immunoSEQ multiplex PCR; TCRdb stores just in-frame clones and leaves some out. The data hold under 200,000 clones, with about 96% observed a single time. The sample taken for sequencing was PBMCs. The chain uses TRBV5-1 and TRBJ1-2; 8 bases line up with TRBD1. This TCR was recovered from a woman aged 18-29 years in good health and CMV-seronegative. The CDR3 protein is CASSPTPDRVEGYTF. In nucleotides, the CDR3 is TGCGCCAGCAGCCCAACGCCGGACAGGGTTGAGGGCTACACCTTC.